The source of this T cell receptor beta chain is a study of T cell changes during pregnancy in multiple sclerosis. Only in-frame clones appear in the TCRdb table, and some are missing; sequencing was by immunoSEQ multiplex PCR. Of under 35,000 clones listed, 90% are singletons. This specimen consisted of CD4+ T cells from peripheral blood mononuclear cells, obtained in the third trimester of pregnancy. This receptor was obtained from a female donor in good health, enrolled as a control in a pregnancy study.

The CDR3 DNA follows: TGCAGCGTTGTACCCCGAGCTCTCAACACCATATATTTT. Its translation: CSVVPRALNTIYF. The gene calls are TRBV29-1 and TRBJ1-3; D remains ambiguous. Trimming took off 4 bases at V and 7 bases at J, with 14 bases between the two ends. The CDR3 spans 13 residues. Germline V gene lookup returns CDR1 SQVTM and CDR2 ANQGSEA.